These 14 T cell receptor beta chains share one sample of origin, sequenced in a study of human T cells and chemical hapten exposure. As for time point: pre-sensitization, week 0. Noted treatment: therapeutic diphenylcyclopropenone sensitization with weekly scalp DPC. TCRdb reanalysed the RACE reads using MiXCR and keeps one entry per CDR3 protein. The sample includes 180,000 or so distinct CDR3 sequences, 30% seen only once; the top ten take 2.9%. The sample in question was whole blood, obtained in connection with sensitization to the hapten diphenylcyclopropenone (DPC). These receptors were obtained from a young woman with alopecia areata. Some clones in this sample may be carry-over from other donors' samples.

The chain couples TRBV5-1 to TRBJ2-7; 8 nucleotides align to TRBD1. Trimming cost V 4 bases and J 5 bases; bases outside gene matches: 5. The germline CDR1 and CDR2 sequences are SGHRS and YFSETQ. The CDR3 loop spans 13 amino acids. The CDR3 loop is CASSMDRDHEQYF. The CDR3 DNA reads as TGCGCCAGCAGCATGGACAGGGACCACGAGCAGTACTTC.

The chain recombines TRBV4-2 with TRBJ1-6; TRBD1 matches 9 bases. V dropped 4 bases and J dropped 10; count of bases not matched to a gene: 8. There are 15 residues in the CDR3. From germline, CDR1 is LGHNA and CDR2 YNFKEQ. DNA for the CDR3: TGTGCCAGCAGCCTCCGGACAGGGGAGGACTCACCCCTCCACTTT. It codes for CASSLRTGEDSPLHF.

The chain has TRBV18 and TRBJ2-5; possible D gene TRBD1, 6 bases. V gave up 6 bases and J gave up 3 bases, with 11 bases separating them. Germline CDR1 is KGHSH and CDR2 is LQKENI. The CDR3 is made up of 13 amino acids. For the CDR3, the DNA is TGTGCCAGCTCCTTTAGACAGGAAGAGACCCAGTACTTC. Amino acids: CASSFRQEETQYF.

This clonotype was seen ten or more times. This chain uses TRBV7-2 with TRBJ2-7; TRBD1 agrees at 7 bases. CDR3 length: 13 residues. V dropped 10 bases and J dropped 3; count of bases not matched to a gene: 9. Germline V gene data show CDR1 as SGHTA and CDR2 as FQGNSA. CDR3 protein: CATSKGQNYEQYF. CDR3 DNA: TGTGCCACCTCCAAGGGACAGAACTACGAGCAGTACTTC.

V gene TRBV4-1 combines with J gene TRBJ2-1; a possible D gene is TRBD2 (5 bases). Trimming pared 0 bases from V and 5 bases from J, leaving 8 bases between. The CDR3 has 14 residues. Per germline, CDR1 MGHRA and CDR2 YSYEKL. CDR3 nucleotide sequence: TGCGCCAGCAGCCAAGACCTAGCCCACAATGAGCAGTTCTTC. Translated, it gives CASSQDLAHNEQFF.

The V gene is TRBV10-3, the J gene TRBJ2-2; D is perhaps TRBD2 (6 bases). This CDR3 has 14 amino acids. CDR1 is ENHRY and CDR2 is SYGVKD in the germline V gene. Deletions cut 7 bases from V and 4 bases from J, with 13 bases between. CDR3 in DNA: TGTGCCATCACTCCGGGGGAGAGCACCGGGGAGCTGTTTTTT. It translates to CAITPGESTGELFF.

There are a few counts of this clonotype. J is TRBJ2-6 and V is TRBV29-1; a possible D gene is TRBD1 (5 bases). The germline gives CDR1 SQVTM, CDR2 ANQGSEA. The CDR3 is 15 amino acids. V was trimmed by 6 bases and J by 1 base, leaving 13 bases between them. The CDR3 DNA is TGCAGCGTGGCCACGTCAGGGTCTGGGGCCAACGTCCTGACTTTC. Translating gives CSVATSGSGANVLTF.

CDR3 coding DNA: TGTGCCAGCAGCCCCGACAGGGGAGGCTACGAGCAGTACTTC. It translates to CASSPDRGGYEQYF. The V and J genes are TRBV12-3 or TRBV12-4 and TRBJ2-7; 8 bases agree with TRBD1. The J segment lost 3 bases and the V segment lost 6 bases, leaving 7 bases of the junction unmatched. The CDR3 contains 14 residues.

The chain is built from TRBV28 and TRBJ2-5, with a tentative D call TRBD1 (5 bases). Germline loops: CDR1 MDHEN, CDR2 SYDVKM. With 6 bases removed from V and 3 bases from J, the gap between germline ends came to 20 bases. The CDR3 is made up of 16 amino acids. CDR3 sequence reads: CASSSDTASIEETQYF. CDR3 nucleotides: TGTGCCAGCAGCTCGGACACGGCCTCCATCGAAGAGACCCAGTACTTC. The entire variable domain, with the rest obtained from reference TRBV28 and TRBJ2-5, is as follows: DVKVTQSSRYLVKRTGEKVFLECVQDMDHENMFWYRQDPGLGLRLIYFSYDVKMKEKGDIPEGYSVSREKKERFSLILESASTNQTSMYLCASSSDTASIEETQYFGPGTRLLVL.

J is TRBJ1-2 and V is TRBV7-9; D is uncertain. This CDR3 has 15 amino acids. Germline loops: CDR1 SEHNR, CDR2 FQNEAQ (reference sequence). V was trimmed by 1 base and J by 2 bases, leaving 11 bases between them. The CDR3 is CASSLGVAGNYGYTF. The CDR3 DNA is TGTGCCAGCAGCTTAGGCGTGGCGGGGAACTATGGCTACACCTTC.

A few counts support this clonotype. As DNA, the CDR3 is TGTGCCAGCTCACCCGACAGGGTACCTGGGGGCTACACCTTC. The encoded protein is CASSPDRVPGGYTF. The chain recombines TRBV18 with TRBJ1-2, with 7 bases that match TRBD1. Germline trimming cut 3 bases from V and 8 bases from J; bases unmatched to any gene: 9. CDR3 length equals 14 residues. Looked up from germline, CDR1 is KGHSH and CDR2 is LQKENI.

This clonotype appeared many times. The rearrangement links TRBV29-1 to TRBJ1-3; D gene uncertain. This CDR3 has 13 residues. Trimming stripped 7 bases from V and 0 bases from J, with 10 bases between. CDR1 SQVTM and CDR2 ANQGSEA come from the germline V gene. The CDR3 nucleotides read TGCAGCGCTCGGCCCGACTCTGGAAACACCATATATTTT. The encoded protein is CSARPDSGNTIYF. Full variable domain (remainder filled in from reference TRBV29-1 and TRBJ1-3): SAVISQKPSRDICQRGTSLTIQCQVDSQVTMMFWYRQQPGQSLTLIATANQGSEATYESGFVIDKFPISRPNLTFSTLTVSNMSPEDSSIYLCSARPDSGNTIYFGEGSWLTVV.

This clonotype was detected only a few times. The chain couples TRBV7-2 to TRBJ1-5; 7 bases are shared with TRBD1. Unmatched junction bases numbered 12, after V lost 3 bases and J lost 4 bases. Germline CDR1 reads SGHTA; CDR2 reads FQGNSA. The CDR3 runs to 17 residues. The CDR3 DNA sequence: TGTGCCAGCAGCTTCATGGGAACCGGGACAGTAAATCAGCCCCAGCATTTT. As protein: CASSFMGTGTVNQPQHF. The full variable domain, completed using reference TRBV7-2 and TRBJ1-5, is GAGVSQSPSNKVTEKGKDVELRCDPISGHTALYWYRQSLGQGLEFLIYFQGNSAPDKSGLPSDRFSAERTGGSVSTLTIQRTQQEDSAVYLCASSFMGTGTVNQPQHFGDGTRLSIL.

This clonotype was picked up a small number of times. The chain is built from TRBV5-4 and TRBJ2-3; D possibly corresponds to TRBD1 (5 bases). Germline CDR1 SGHNT, CDR2 YYREEE (reference sequence). The V gene lost 1 base and the J gene lost 1 base, with 13 bases spanning the gap. The CDR3 has 16 residues. CDR3 region: CASSLRTRVGTDTQYF. The CDR3 DNA is TGTGCCAGCAGCTTGAGGACAAGGGTTGGCACAGATACGCAGTATTTT. The whole variable domain, filled in from reference TRBV5-4 and TRBJ2-3, reads ETGVTQSPTHLIKTRGQQVTLRCSSQSGHNTVSWYQQALGQGPQFIFQYYREEENGRGNFPPRFSGLQFPNYSSELNVNALELDDSALYLCASSLRTRVGTDTQYFGPGTRLTVL.